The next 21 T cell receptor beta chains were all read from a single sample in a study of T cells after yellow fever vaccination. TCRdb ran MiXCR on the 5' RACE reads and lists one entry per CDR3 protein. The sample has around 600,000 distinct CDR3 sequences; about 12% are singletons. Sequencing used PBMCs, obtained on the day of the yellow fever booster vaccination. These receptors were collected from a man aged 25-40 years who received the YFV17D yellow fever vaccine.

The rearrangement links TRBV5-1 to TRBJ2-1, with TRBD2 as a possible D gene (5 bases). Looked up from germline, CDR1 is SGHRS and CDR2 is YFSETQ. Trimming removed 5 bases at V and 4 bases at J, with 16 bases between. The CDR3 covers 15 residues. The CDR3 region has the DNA TGCGCCAGCAGGGTCGGGTTAGGACTTTACAATGAGCAGTTCTTC. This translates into CASRVGLGLYNEQFF. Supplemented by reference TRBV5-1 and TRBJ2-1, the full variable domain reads KAGVTQTPRYLIKTRGQQVTLSCSPISGHRSVSWYQQTPGQGLQFLFEYFSETQRNKGNFPGRFSGRQFSNSRSEMNVSTLELGDSALYLCASRVGLGLYNEQFFGPGTRLTVL.

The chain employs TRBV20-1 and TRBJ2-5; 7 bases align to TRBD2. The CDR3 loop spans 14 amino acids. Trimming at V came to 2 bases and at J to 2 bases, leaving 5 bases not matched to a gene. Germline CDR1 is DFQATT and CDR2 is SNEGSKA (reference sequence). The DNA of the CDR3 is TGCAGTGCTAGACATCCTAGCGGTCAAGAGACCCAGTACTTC. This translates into CSARHPSGQETQYF.

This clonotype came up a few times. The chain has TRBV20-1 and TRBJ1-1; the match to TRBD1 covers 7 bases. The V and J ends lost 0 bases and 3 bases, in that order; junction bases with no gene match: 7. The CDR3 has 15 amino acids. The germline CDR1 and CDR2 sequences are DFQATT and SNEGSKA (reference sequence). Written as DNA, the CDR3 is TGCAGTGCTAGAGATGGGCAGGGGGGGTACACTGAAGCTTTCTTT. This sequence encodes CSARDGQGGYTEAFF.

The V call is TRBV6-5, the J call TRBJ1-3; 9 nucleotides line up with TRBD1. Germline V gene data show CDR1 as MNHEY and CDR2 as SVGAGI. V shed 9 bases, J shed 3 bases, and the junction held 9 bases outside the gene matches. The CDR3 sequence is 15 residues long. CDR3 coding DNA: TGTGCCAGTCAACGGGGACAGGGCTTTGGAAACACCATATATTTT. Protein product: CASQRGQGFGNTIYF.

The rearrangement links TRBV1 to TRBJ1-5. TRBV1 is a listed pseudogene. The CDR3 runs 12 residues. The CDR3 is CTTLLSNQPQHF. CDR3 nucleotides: TGCACGACCCTCCTTAGCAATCAGCCCCAGCATTTT.

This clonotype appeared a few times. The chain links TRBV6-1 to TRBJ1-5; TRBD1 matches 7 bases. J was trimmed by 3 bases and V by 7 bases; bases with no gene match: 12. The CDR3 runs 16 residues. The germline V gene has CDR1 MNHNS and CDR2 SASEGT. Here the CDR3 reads CASNGLTGKDNQPQHF. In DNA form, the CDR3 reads TGTGCCAGCAACGGACTGACAGGGAAAGACAATCAGCCCCAGCATTTT.

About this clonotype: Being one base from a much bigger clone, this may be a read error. CDR3 bases: TGTGCCAGCAGCGCGTGGGGGCAGAGCCCAAAGGATACGCAGTATTTT. This encodes CASSAWGQSPKDTQYF. The V and J genes are TRBV9 and TRBJ2-3, with a tentative D call TRBD1 (6 bases). The CDR3 runs 16 residues. Trimming pared 3 bases from V and 6 bases from J, leaving 20 bases between. Germline V gives CDR1 SGDLS, CDR2 YYNGEE.

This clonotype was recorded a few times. The DNA for the CDR3 is TGTGCCAGCAGAGACTCCAGGGGGTTCCAAGAGACCCAGTACTTC. This codes for CASRDSRGFQETQYF. The genes are TRBV12-3 or TRBV12-4 and TRBJ2-5; 7 nucleotides match TRBD1. The CDR3 contains 15 residues. V lost 6 bases to trimming and J lost 1 base; unmatched junction nucleotides: 8.

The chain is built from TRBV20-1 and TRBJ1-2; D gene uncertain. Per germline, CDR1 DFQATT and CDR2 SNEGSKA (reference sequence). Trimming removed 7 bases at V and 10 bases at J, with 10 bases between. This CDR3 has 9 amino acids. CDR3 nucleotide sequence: TGCAGTGTCGGAATGGTCTACACCTTC. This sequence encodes CSVGMVYTF.

CDR3 in DNA: TGTGCCAGCAGCTTAGTTGCGGGAGTGGGCGAGCAGTACTTC. Residues: CASSLVAGVGEQYF. The chain joins TRBV7-2 to TRBJ2-7; 7 bases align to TRBD2. Germline loops: CDR1 SGHTA, CDR2 FQGNSA. The CDR3 runs 14 residues. The V and J ends lost 1 base and 6 bases, in that order; junction bases with no gene match: 6.

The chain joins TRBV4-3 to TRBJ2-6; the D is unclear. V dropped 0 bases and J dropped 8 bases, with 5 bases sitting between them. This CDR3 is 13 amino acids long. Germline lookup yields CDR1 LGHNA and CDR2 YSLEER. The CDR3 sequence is CASSQDLSNVLTF. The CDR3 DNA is TGCGCCAGCAGCCAAGATCTCTCCAACGTCCTGACTTTC.

CDR3 protein: CASSQGETSGLLNEQFF. The CDR3 region has the DNA TGTGCCAGCAGCCAAGGAGAGACTAGCGGGCTCCTCAATGAGCAGTTCTTC. The chain carries TRBV3-1 and TRBJ2-1; 10 nucleotides agree with TRBD2. Germline CDR1 is LGHDT and CDR2 is YNNKEL (reference sequence). J lost 6 bases, V lost 1 base, and 9 bases had no gene match. This CDR3 region has 17 residues.

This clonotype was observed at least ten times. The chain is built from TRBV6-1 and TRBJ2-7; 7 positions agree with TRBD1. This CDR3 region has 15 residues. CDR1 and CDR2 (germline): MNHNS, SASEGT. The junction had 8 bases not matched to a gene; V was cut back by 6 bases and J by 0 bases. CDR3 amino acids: CASRRGPEGSYEQYF. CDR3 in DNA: TGTGCCAGCAGAAGGGGGCCCGAGGGCTCCTACGAGCAGTACTTC.

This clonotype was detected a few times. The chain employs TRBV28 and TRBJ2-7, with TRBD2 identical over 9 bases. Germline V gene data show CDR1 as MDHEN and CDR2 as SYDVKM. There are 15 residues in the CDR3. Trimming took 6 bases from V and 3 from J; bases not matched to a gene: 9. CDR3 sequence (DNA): TGTGCCAGCAGACTACTAGCGGGTCAAGACTACGAGCAGTACTTC. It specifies CASRLLAGQDYEQYF.

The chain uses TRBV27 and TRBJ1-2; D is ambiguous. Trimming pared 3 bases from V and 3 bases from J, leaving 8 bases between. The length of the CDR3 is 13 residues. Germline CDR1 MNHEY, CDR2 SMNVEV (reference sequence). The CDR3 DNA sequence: TGTGCCAGCAGTTTTGCACAGCACTATGGCTACACCTTC. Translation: CASSFAQHYGYTF.

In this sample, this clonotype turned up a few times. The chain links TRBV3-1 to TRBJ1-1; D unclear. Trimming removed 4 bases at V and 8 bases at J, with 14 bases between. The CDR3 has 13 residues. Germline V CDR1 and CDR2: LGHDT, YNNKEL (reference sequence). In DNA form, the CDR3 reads TGTGCCAGCAGCCCCCTGGATCTCAGGGAAGCTTTCTTT. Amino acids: CASSPLDLREAFF.

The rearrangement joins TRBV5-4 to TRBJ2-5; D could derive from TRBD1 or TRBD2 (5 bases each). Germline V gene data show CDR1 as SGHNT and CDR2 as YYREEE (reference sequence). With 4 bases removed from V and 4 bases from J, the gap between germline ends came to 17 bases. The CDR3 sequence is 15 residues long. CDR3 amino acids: CASSRGTERRETQYF. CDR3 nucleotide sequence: TGTGCCAGCAGCAGAGGGACCGAGCGACGAGAGACCCAGTACTTC.

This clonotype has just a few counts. The CDR3, as DNA: TGTGCCAGCAGGGCGGGGGGGAGCGGGAGCACAGATACGCAGTATTTT. Protein sequence: CASRAGGSGSTDTQYF. The chain combines TRBV12-3 or TRBV12-4 with TRBJ2-3, with 9 positions matching TRBD2. This CDR3 has 16 residues. Trimming removed 6 bases from V and 0 bases from J; junction bases left unmatched: 7.

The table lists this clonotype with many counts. CDR3 protein: CASSQAGQGLETQYF. The CDR3, as DNA: TGTGCCAGCAGCCAAGCCGGACAGGGGCTTGAGACCCAGTACTTC. The chain has TRBV3-1 and TRBJ2-5, with TRBD1 matching 9 bases. In germline, CDR1 is LGHDT, CDR2 YNNKEL (reference sequence). J gave up 5 bases and V 1 base, and 5 bases lay outside the gene matches. CDR3 size: 15 residues.

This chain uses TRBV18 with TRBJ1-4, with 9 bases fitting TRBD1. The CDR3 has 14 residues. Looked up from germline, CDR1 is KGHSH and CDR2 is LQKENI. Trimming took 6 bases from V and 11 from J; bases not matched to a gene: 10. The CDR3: CASSPTQQGAKLFF. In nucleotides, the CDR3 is TGTGCCAGCTCCCCGACTCAACAGGGGGCCAAACTGTTTTTT.

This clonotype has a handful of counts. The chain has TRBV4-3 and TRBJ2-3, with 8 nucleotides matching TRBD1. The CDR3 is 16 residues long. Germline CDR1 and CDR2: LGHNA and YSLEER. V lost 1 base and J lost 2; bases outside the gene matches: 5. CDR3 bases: TGCGCCAGCAGCCAAGGAGACAGGGGTTTCACAGATACGCAGTATTTT. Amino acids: CASSQGDRGFTDTQYF.